Each of the 15 T cell receptor beta chains below was sequenced from the same sample in a study of lymphopenia after photon versus proton radiotherapy (dated by TCRdb to between 2017 and 2020). Libraries came from the immunoSEQ multiplex PCR assay. The immuneACCESS repertoire file appears here via TCRdb, limited to in-frame rearrangements. These files lack a portion of the clones; in checked studies, under half of the deficit traces to unresolved V genes, and the cause of the others is not known. Counted in this sample were 50,000 or so clones; about 92% of them appeared once. The ten largest clones represent roughly 18% of the sample. The sequences come from peripheral blood, collected from a patient treated with photon-based radiotherapy. Every receptor here comes from a woman in her forties with cholangiocarcinoma.

This chain uses TRBV2 with TRBJ1-3; weak D call: TRBD1 (6 bases). In germline, CDR1 is SNHLY, CDR2 FYNNEI. This CDR3 comprises 16 residues. Trimming left V 5 bases short and J 0 bases short, with 14 bases between. CDR3 region: CASSRGDRSSGNTIYF. The DNA of the CDR3 is TGTGCCAGCAGTAGGGGAGACAGGAGCTCTGGAAACACCATATATTTT.

This clone has a single count. This chain uses TRBV4-1 with TRBJ1-6; tentative D call: TRBD1 (5 bases). This CDR3 is built from 15 residues. Trimming pared 4 bases from V and 8 bases from J, leaving 15 bases between. CDR1 and CDR2 from the germline V gene are MGHRA and YSYEKL. The CDR3 sequence: CASSLGQGGDSPLHF. Here the CDR3 DNA reads TGCGCCAGCAGCCTCGGACAAGGTGGTGATTCACCCCTCCACTTT.

CDR3 sequence reads: CASSLAGFYNEQFF. In DNA, the CDR3 is TGTGCCAGCAGTTTAGCGGGCTTCTACAATGAGCAGTTCTTC. The V call is TRBV2, the J call TRBJ2-1, with 7 bases lining up with TRBD2. The germline V gene encodes CDR1 SNHLY and CDR2 FYNNEI. The CDR3 spans 14 residues. The V gene end was trimmed by 5 bases and the J gene end by 3 bases; junction bases not matched to a gene: 4.

This clone was detected only once. CDR3 DNA sequence: TGTGCCAGTAGTAACCGCCTGTGGGAGGGGAACTATGGCTACACCTTC. Translation gives CASSNRLWEGNYGYTF. The J gene is TRBJ1-2, the V gene TRBV19, with D possibly being TRBD1 (5 bases). This CDR3 region has 16 residues. The ends were cut back, 4 bases at V and 2 bases at J, with 17 bases in the middle. Germline assignment: CDR1 LNHDA and CDR2 SQIVND (reference sequence).

The chain employs TRBV7-6 and TRBJ2-1, with TRBD2 identical over 11 bases. Germline CDR1 reads SGHVS; CDR2 reads FNYEAQ. The CDR3 extends over 16 amino acids. Trimming removed 5 bases from V and 10 bases from J; junction bases left unmatched: 13. The CDR3 loop reads CASSERALAGGGEQFF. In nucleotides, the CDR3 is TGTGCCAGCAGCGAAAGGGCGCTAGCGGGGGGAGGCGAGCAGTTCTTC.

V gene TRBV10-1 combines with J gene TRBJ2-7, with TRBD1 matching over 7 bases. The length of the CDR3 is 14 residues. The V gene end was trimmed by 2 bases and the J gene end by 6 bases; junction bases not matched to a gene: 7. Germline CDR1 and CDR2: WNHNN and SYGVQD (reference sequence). DNA of the CDR3: TGCGCCAGCAGTGAGGACAGGGTAAATAGCGAGCAGTACTTC. Amino acid sequence: CASSEDRVNSEQYF.

CDR3 in DNA: TGCAGTGCTACGCGATCCTACGAGCAGTACTTC. As protein: CSATRSYEQYF. The rearrangement links TRBV20-1 to TRBJ2-7; the D is unclear. The length of the CDR3 is 11 residues. V lost 4 bases and J lost 1, with 5 bases in between. Germline assignment: CDR1 DFQATT and CDR2 SNEGSKA (reference sequence).

V and J are TRBV7-2 and TRBJ1-2; 7 bases line up with TRBD1. V shed 1 base, J shed 1 base, and the junction held 6 bases outside the gene matches. Germline assignment: CDR1 SGHTA and CDR2 FQGNSA. The CDR3 contains 16 residues. CDR3 DNA sequence: TGTGCCAGCAGCTTAGGAGGACAGGCGATTAACTATGGCTACACCTTC. It encodes CASSLGGQAINYGYTF.

The chain carries TRBV7-2 and TRBJ2-7, with D maybe TRBD1 (6 bases). Trimming took off 5 bases at V and 0 bases at J, with 11 bases between the two ends. This CDR3 is built from 14 residues. The V gene's germline CDR1 is SGHTA and CDR2 FQGNSA. CDR3 sequence (DNA): TGTGCCAGCAGCCAAATAGGGGGCTCCTACGAGCAGTACTTC. Translation gives CASSQIGGSYEQYF. Drawing the rest from reference TRBV7-2 and TRBJ2-7, the complete variable domain is GAGVSQSPSNKVTEKGKDVELRCDPISGHTALYWYRQSLGQGLEFLIYFQGNSAPDKSGLPSDRFSAERTGGSVSTLTIQRTQQEDSAVYLCASSQIGGSYEQYFGPGTRLTVT.

This chain connects TRBV5-3 to TRBJ1-2, with a possible D match to TRBD1 (5 bases). TRBV5-3 carries the ORF label, with uncertain function. The CDR3 contains 16 residues. Trimming cost V 5 bases and J 0 bases, with 17 bases left between them. The CDR3 loop reads CARRRDLWAANYGYTF. For the CDR3, the DNA is TGTGCCAGAAGACGGGACTTGTGGGCTGCTAACTATGGCTACACCTTC.

The chain links TRBV18 to TRBJ1-1, with 9 bases matching TRBD1. V shed 1 base and J 0 bases; nucleotides not matched to a gene: 9. The CDR3 covers 18 residues. The germline gives CDR1 KGHSH, CDR2 LQKENI. CDR3: CASSPRGIQGAMNTEAFF. The CDR3 DNA follows: TGTGCCAGCTCACCACGTGGAATACAGGGGGCCATGAACACTGAAGCTTTCTTT.

The CDR3 reads CASVAGGSYEQYF. The DNA of the CDR3 is TGTGCCAGCGTAGCGGGAGGTTCCTACGAGCAGTACTTC. The chain is built from TRBV5-6 and TRBJ2-7, with TRBD2 identical over 10 bases. Germline-derived CDR1 and CDR2 are SGHDT and YYEEEE. V shed 7 bases and J 1 base; nucleotides not matched to a gene: 2. The length of the CDR3 is 13 residues.

The chain has TRBV7-8 and TRBJ1-2; D may be TRBD1 (5 bases). V gave up 5 bases and J gave up 4 bases, with 14 bases separating them. Looked up from germline, CDR1 is SGHVS and CDR2 is FQNEAQ. The CDR3 contains 14 residues. As DNA, the CDR3 is TGTGCCAGCAGCGGGGGGGGACGGAGCTATGGCTACACCTTC. Its translation is CASSGGGRSYGYTF.

The gene calls are TRBV5-1 and TRBJ2-1; D remains ambiguous. The V end was cut by 4 bases, the J end by 5 bases, with 13 bases between. The germline V gene encodes CDR1 SGHRS and CDR2 YFSETQ. CDR3 length equals 14 residues. The CDR3 region has the DNA TGCGCCAGCAGCGAAGGATATTCTAACAATGAGCAGTTCTTC. This encodes CASSEGYSNNEQFF.

The CDR3: CASSPTTGRPSNTEAFF. In nucleotides, the CDR3 is TGCGCCAGCAGCCCAACGACAGGGAGGCCAAGTAACACTGAAGCTTTCTTT. V and J are TRBV4-3 and TRBJ1-1, with 7 bases aligning to TRBD1. V shed 4 bases and J 2 bases; nucleotides not matched to a gene: 13. CDR3 size: 17 residues. Germline-derived CDR1 and CDR2 are LGHNA and YSLEER.